The sample holds a few counts of the clone carrying this T cell receptor (beta chain). Original processing methods: Amplifying reference gene primers gave estimates of nucleated cell counts. Only in-frame clones appear in the TCRdb table, and some are missing; sequencing was by immunoSEQ multiplex PCR. Clone size and V and J calls were adopted from that table, with D and trimming inferred from the DNA. The sample holds roughly 250,000 clones; about 86% are singletons and the top ten take approximately 4.4%. The sample comes from a study of blood T cell repertoires in COVID-19. As for the study in general: PBMCs, B-cell-depleted T cells, or T cells provided the cDNA or gDNA that made up the material.

The sequenced sample consisted of peripheral blood. The source of this sequence is a man aged 45-65 years with active or convalescent COVID-19.

This chain's CDR3 is CAWSNRENQPQHF. As DNA, the CDR3 is TGTGCCTGGAGTAACAGGGAGAATCAGCCCCAGCATTTT. The V gene is TRBV30, the J gene TRBJ1-5, with D maybe TRBD1 (6 bases). This CDR3 is 13 amino acids long. Germline V gives CDR1 GTSNPN, CDR2 SVGIG (reference sequence). V dropped 2 bases and J dropped 4 bases, with 9 bases sitting between them.